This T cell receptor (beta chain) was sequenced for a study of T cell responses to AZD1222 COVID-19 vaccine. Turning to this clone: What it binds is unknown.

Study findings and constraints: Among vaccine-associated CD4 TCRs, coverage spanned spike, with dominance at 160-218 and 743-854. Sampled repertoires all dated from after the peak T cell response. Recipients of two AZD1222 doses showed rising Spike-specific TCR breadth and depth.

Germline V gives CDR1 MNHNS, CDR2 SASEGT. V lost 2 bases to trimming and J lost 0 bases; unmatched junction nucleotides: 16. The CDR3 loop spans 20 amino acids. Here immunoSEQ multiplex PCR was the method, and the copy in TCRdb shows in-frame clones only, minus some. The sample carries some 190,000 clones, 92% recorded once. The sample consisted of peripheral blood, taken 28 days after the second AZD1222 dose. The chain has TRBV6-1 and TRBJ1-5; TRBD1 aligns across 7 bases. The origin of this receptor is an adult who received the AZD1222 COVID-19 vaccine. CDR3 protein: CASSERRYHPGTDSNQPQHF. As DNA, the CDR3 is TGTGCCAGCAGTGAACGCAGATACCACCCCGGGACAGATAGCAATCAGCCCCAGCATTTT.